The present entry profiles one T cell receptor (beta chain) with its context. Its antigen is not known. For TCRbeta, the library was prepared with unique molecular identifiers. TCRdb re-called the PCR reads with MiXCR, one entry per CDR3 protein. The repertoire includes 200,000 to 250,000 distinct CDR3 sequences, 7.5% to 9.5% of them detected once, and roughly 36% sits in the top ten. The entry originates in a study of T-cell reconstitution after alpha-beta-depleted transplantation in children. General study points: Two months or so post-transplant, alpha-beta T cells reportedly derived from several hundred expanded graft clones.

This CDR3 region has 18 residues. Trimming cost V 1 base and J 4 bases, with 20 bases left between them. Germline V gene sequence: CDR1 KGHDR, CDR2 SFDVKD. The material was PBMCs, mostly from graft donor cells, obtained 360 days after TCRalphabeta/CD19-depleted stem cell transplant. The source of this sequence is a male patient aged 2-10 years who had a stem cell transplant for acute myeloid leukemia, so the T cells may come from the graft donor. This sequence joins TRBV24-1 and TRBJ2-3; TRBD1 might be the D (6 bases). CDR3 sequence: CATSDLISGGRGADTQYF. In DNA form, the CDR3 reads TGTGCCACCAGTGATTTAATCTCTGGGGGCAGGGGAGCAGATACGCAGTATTTT.